This T cell receptor (beta chain) appears in the sequencing data of a study of T cell repertoires in cytomegalovirus infection. Whole-study findings and limits: CMV-specific TCR beta clonotypes restricted by HLA-C dominated the ex vivo response.

On this clonotype itself: The antigen is not known.

TCRdb re-analysed the reads in MiXCR, keeping a single row per CDR3 protein. This table holds approximately 260,000 distinct CDR3 sequences, 22% found once. V trimming: 6 bases; J trimming: 0 bases; junction bases outside the gene matches: 9. Germline V gene data show CDR1 as DFQATT and CDR2 as SNEGSKA (reference sequence). The CDR3 runs to 16 residues. Sequenced here: cultured PBMCs, sampled from culture after CMV antigen stimulation. This chain joins TRBV20-1 and TRBJ2-4; 9 bases are shared with TRBD1. The TCR sequence derives from a human donor in good health (CMV status not recorded). Some clones in this sample may be carry-over from other donors' samples. The CDR3 is CSAVKTGGSAKNIQYF. DNA of the CDR3: TGCAGTGCGGTAAAAACAGGGGGCTCAGCCAAAAACATTCAGTACTTC.